Reported below is one T cell receptor (beta chain). The table lists this clonotype with many counts. The antigen this receptor binds is unknown. No much larger clone exists at a distance of one base, and base qualities are not known. Stable Graves' hyperthyroidism was defined as no progression to ophthalmopathy during 18 months of follow-up. The hyperthyroidism patients were between 18 and 65 years old and newly diagnosed, with a disease duration of less than 2 months. Any patient with an uncontrolled infection, another autoimmune disease, pregnancy or lactation was excluded. Clinical symptoms, serum thyroxine and TRAb, thyroid ultrasound, and orbital computed tomography formed the basis for the diagnoses. PBMCs were isolated from about 9.2 ml of fresh peripheral blood by Ficoll-Paque density gradient centrifugation. Trizol reagent was used to extract total RNA, and RNA quality was then checked on an Agilent 2100 Bioanalyzer.

This specimen comes from a study of T cells in Graves' hyperthyroidism and ophthalmopathy (dated by TCRdb to between 2019 and 2020). For context, the study as a whole: Peripheral blood was sampled at the time of initial diagnosis, prior to any treatment. Thyroid tissue and blood T-cell repertoires from six Graves' hyperthyroidism patients were also compared in the study. Whether ophthalmopathy could be predicted prospectively was tested in an independent validation cohort made up of 18 to 20 hyperthyroidism patients plus 17 patients who later progressed to ophthalmopathy. To identify TCR V-J signatures that set the groups apart, the researchers used a discovery cohort of 100 patients, made up of 40 to 45 with Graves' ophthalmopathy and 57 with stable Graves' hyperthyroidism. For training and testing, the 100 patients in the discovery cohort were randomly divided in a 7:3 ratio. Once sampling was done, hyperthyroidism patients were given methimazole at a starting dose of 30 mg daily, whereas ophthalmopathy patients were given high-dose intravenous methylprednisolone. TCR Vbeta CDR3 sequencing of some 140 peripheral blood samples (over 40 ophthalmopathy, 75 or so hyperthyroidism and roughly 17 progressor patients) is reported in the paper. Overall study outcomes, separate from this receptor: In cross-validation, a model built on a 13 V-J signature told ophthalmopathy apart from stable hyperthyroidism with less than 90% sensitivity and roughly 81% specificity, and in testing the same model reached 80%/75%. Most expanded thyroid clonotypes (frequency above 0.001) were also detected in blood, a finding suggesting that blood repertoires may reflect thyroid immune responses. In validation, progression to ophthalmopathy was predicted by the model with nearly 71% sensitivity and around 76% specificity, a median of approximately 6.5 months before onset. No statistical method was used to fix the sample size in advance, and group allocation was not hidden from the investigators.

Taken from the germline V gene, the CDR1 and CDR2 loops are SGHAT and FQNNGV. The CDR3, cysteine through phenylalanine, is 15 amino acids long. The retained sequence is limited to the CDR3, 45 bases, with the frame set at the first base. V gives up 0 bases and J gives up 4 bases, and the segment between their germline ends measures 12 bases. TCR beta CDR3 regions were amplified from RNA transcripts. The first round of RT-PCR for the TCR CDR3 was performed with the HTBI primer set and the Qiagen OneStep RT-PCR kit. Libraries were constructed in a second round of multiplex PCR, after which size selection and purification were performed. Sequencing of the libraries was done on an Illumina HiSeq2000 using paired-end 100 bp reads. On the study's bioinformatics: SOAPnuke was used to process the raw data, with reads discarded if the reads contained adapters or uncalled bases, had a mean Phred below 15, or lacked an exact constant-primer or identifier match. High-quality paired reads were merged with COPE v1.2.5, and unique nucleotide sequences were defined as clonotypes. MiTCR v1.1 was used to align clonotypes to the IMGT TRBV, TRBD and TRBJ reference segments. Analysis was restricted to V-J combinations with a frequency above 0.0001, which covered roughly 99% of repertoires. The TCS score was defined as F50 (clonal expansion) divided by E x V (chaos), with BLOSUM62-based TCRdist calculated between CDR3 peptides within each V-J. Welch's t-statistics and random forest reduced fewer than 600 V-J features to 10 to 15, which were used in a naive Bayes classifier (R e1071). Clones were called with MiXCR by TCRdb after fastp trimmed the public reads at Q25, and only in-frame beta chains were retained. When rows share a CDR3 protein, they turn into one entry using the most common DNA and genes. TCRdb assigned the V and J calls; the authors' analysis was not used. Present in this sample are 380,000 or so distinct CDR3 sequences, about 20% of which were seen just once. The top ten hold about 3.5% of the sample.

This TCR was recovered from a young woman with Graves' hyperthyroidism. Recombination connected TRBV11-2 to TRBJ1-1; the D gene identity is not certain. Source material: blood. The nucleotide sequence is TGTGCCAGCAGCTTAGATTCGTATGGCACCACTGAAGCTTTCTTT. This sequence encodes CASSLDSYGTTEAFF. The full variable domain, completed from the reference TRBV11-2 and TRBJ1-1 proteins outside the CDR3, reads EAGVAQSPRYKIIEKRQSVAFWCNPISGHATLYWYQQILGQGPKLLIQFQNNGVVDDSQLPKDRFSAERLKGVDSTLKIQPAKLEDSAVYLCASSLDSYGTTEAFFGQGTRLTVV.